Following are 3 T cell receptor beta chains from one sample sequenced in a study of blood T cell repertoires in COVID-19. TCRdb keeps only in-frame clones here, not all; method: immunoSEQ multiplex PCR. The table has fewer than 450,000 clones, more than 75% seen once; the top ten hold more than 0.95%. Material for sequencing was PBMCs or T cells enriched from blood (not recorded which). The receptors here all came from a woman younger than 30 who had recovered from COVID-19.

On this clone: The junction differs from germline at one of its ends, possibly a read error. The chain recombines TRBV5-1 with TRBJ1-2, with a weak D call TRBD1 (6 bases). The CDR3 is 11 residues long. Germline values: CDR1 SGHRS, CDR2 YFSETQ. CDR3 nucleotides: TGCGCCAGCAGCTTGGCCGGGGGGCAGTCCTTC. Translation gives CASSLAGGQSF.

The chain employs TRBV3-1 (or the pseudogene TRBV3-2) and TRBJ2-2, with 8 bases aligning to TRBD2. The CDR3 covers 19 residues. In germline, CDR1 is LGHDT, CDR2 YNNKEL (reference sequence). Trimming cost V 0 bases and J 2 bases; bases outside gene matches: 11. The CDR3 nucleotides read TGTGCCAGCAGCCAAGATCGAAGGCAGCGGGGGTTAAACACCGGGGAGCTGTTTTTT. Amino acids: CASSQDRRQRGLNTGELFF.

A note on this clone: At one end the junction does not follow the germline gene, possibly because of a read error. The gene calls are TRBV7-7 and TRBJ2-5, with D tentatively TRBD1 (7 bases). The CDR3 runs to 17 residues. The germline CDR1 and CDR2 sequences are SSHAT and FNYEAQ (reference sequence). The CDR3, as DNA: TGTGCTAGCAGCTTAGGACATCGGCAGGGGGGTAGGGAGACCCAGTACTTC. Translated, it gives CASSLGHRQGGRETQYF.